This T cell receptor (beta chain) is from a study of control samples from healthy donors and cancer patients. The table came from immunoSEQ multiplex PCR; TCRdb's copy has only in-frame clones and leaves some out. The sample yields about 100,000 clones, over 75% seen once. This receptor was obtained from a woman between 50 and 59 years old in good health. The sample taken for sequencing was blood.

Here the CDR3 reads CASNPGGQETQYF. DNA for the CDR3: TGTGCCAGCAACCCGGGGGGGCAAGAGACCCAGTACTTC. The chain joins TRBV9 to TRBJ2-5; 8 bases map to TRBD2. After removal of 6 bases from V and 2 bases from J, the junction contained 3 bases not matched to a gene. Per the germline V gene, CDR1 is SGDLS and CDR2 is YYNGEE. The CDR3 extends over 13 amino acids. Looking up the rest from reference TRBV9 and TRBJ2-5 gives the full variable domain: DSGVTQTPKHLITATGQRVTLRCSPRSGDLSVYWYQQSLDQGLQFLIQYYNGEERAKGNILERFSAQQFPDLHSELNLSSLELGDSALYFCASNPGGQETQYFGPGTRLLVL.